Shown below are 21 T cell receptor beta chains from a single sample sequenced in a study of cytotoxic CD8 clonotypes in ibrutinib-treated CLL. Profiling relied on immunoSEQ multiplex PCR, and the TCRdb table lists in-frame clones only, not all of them. The sample lists 130,000 or so clones, around 80% occurring once. The sequencing here drew on PBMCs, taken after 24 months of ibrutinib treatment. The receptors shown here come from a human donor with chronic lymphocytic leukemia.

The chain has TRBV7-8 and TRBJ2-1; 9 nucleotides match TRBD1. Germline V lookup: CDR1 SGHVS, CDR2 FQNEAQ. CDR3 length: 14 residues. J lost 6 bases, V lost 5 bases, and 5 bases had no gene match. CDR3: CASSKPTGGNEQFF. The DNA for the CDR3 is TGTGCCAGCAGCAAACCGACAGGGGGCAATGAGCAGTTCTTC.

This clone was picked up one time. The gene calls are TRBV7-9 and TRBJ2-1; perhaps TRBD2 as D (6 bases). Looked up from germline, CDR1 is SEHNR and CDR2 is FQNEAQ (reference sequence). The CDR3 is made up of 15 amino acids. The V gene lost 5 bases and the J gene lost 5 bases, with 16 bases spanning the gap. The CDR3 is CASSDGTGIHNEQFF. CDR3 nucleotide sequence: TGTGCCAGCAGCGACGGGACTGGGATCCACAATGAGCAGTTCTTC. The full variable domain, with the rest looked up from reference TRBV7-9 and TRBJ2-1, is DTGVSQNPRHKITKRGQNVTFRCDPISEHNRLYWYRQTLGQGPEFLTYFQNEAQLEKSRLLSDRFSAERPKGSFSTLEIQRTEQGDSAMYLCASSDGTGIHNEQFFGPGTRLTVL.

With regard to this clone: The junction and the germline gene differ at one end; a read error may be behind it. The chain couples TRBV27 to TRBJ1-5; 10 nucleotides agree with TRBD1. CDR1 is MNHEY and CDR2 is SMNVEV in the germline V gene (reference sequence). This CDR3 comprises 15 residues. The chain's CDR3 is CASSVSGTGDQPQHF. CDR3 coding DNA: TGTGCCAGCAGTGTATCCGGGACAGGGGATCAGCCCCAGCATTTT.

This chain uses TRBV28 with TRBJ1-2; 10 bases match TRBD1. In germline, CDR1 is MDHEN, CDR2 SYDVKM. Losses at the gene ends were 8 bases for V and 7 bases for J; bases not matched to a gene: 7. The CDR3 covers 13 residues. The CDR3 here is CASHPGQGSGYTF. The CDR3 DNA sequence: TGTGCCAGCCACCCGGGACAGGGGAGTGGCTACACCTTC.

The chain couples TRBV11-2 to TRBJ1-2, with TRBD1 as a possible D gene (5 bases). Between the trimmed V and J ends, which lost 3 bases and 8 bases, there was a span of 16 bases. CDR1 SGHAT and CDR2 FQNNGV come from the germline V gene. There are 14 residues in the CDR3. DNA of the CDR3: TGTGCCAGCAGCTTCGCCGACGGGGCGCGGGGCTACACCTTC. It codes for CASSFADGARGYTF.

The chain recombines TRBV7-3 with TRBJ2-2; tentative D call: TRBD1 (6 bases). Germline V gene lookup returns CDR1 SGHTA and CDR2 FQGTGA. V was cut by 4 bases and J by 2 bases, with 14 bases left in between. CDR3 size: 16 residues. The CDR3 DNA sequence: TGTGCCAGCAGCTCTCAGGGGTCCAAAAACACCGGGGAGCTGTTTTTT. Its protein product is CASSSQGSKNTGELFF.

This chain's CDR3 is CASSAAGAPIKETQYF. Here the CDR3 DNA reads TGCGCCAGCTCGGCCGCGGGCGCCCCGATAAAGGAGACCCAGTACTTC. The chain combines TRBV23-1 with TRBJ2-5; TRBD2 is a possible D gene (5 bases). TRBV23-1 is labeled an ORF, and its function is uncertain. The CDR3 is 16 amino acids. Trimming cost V 8 bases and J 5 bases, with 24 bases left between them.

The rearrangement uses TRBV6-6 and TRBJ2-5; 7 bases line up with TRBD1. V trimming: 5 bases; J trimming: 2 bases; junction bases outside the gene matches: 5. This CDR3 has 14 amino acids. In germline, CDR1 is MNHNY, CDR2 SVGAGI (reference sequence). The CDR3 coding sequence is TGTGCCAGCAGTCCTCAGGACAGGCAAGAGACCCAGTACTTC. Its translation: CASSPQDRQETQYF.

This clone was seen just once. DNA of the CDR3: TGTGCCAGCAGCTTAGGCCGGGCAGCTTCCTACGAGCAGTACTTC. Encoded protein: CASSLGRAASYEQYF. This chain joins TRBV11-2 and TRBJ2-7, with D hard to call. The CDR3 consists of 15 residues. Germline V gene data show CDR1 as SGHAT and CDR2 as FQNNGV. V lost 1 base and J lost 1, with 11 bases in between.

This clone occurred a few times. The same CDR3 arises from other DNA sequences in this sample as well. V is TRBV7-2 and J is TRBJ2-7; no clear D. The V end lost 1 base, the J end lost 3 bases, and 4 bases lay between the germline ends. The CDR3 is 12 amino acids. Germline assignment: CDR1 SGHTA and CDR2 FQGNSA. This CDR3 is CASSLVSYEQYF. The CDR3 DNA reads TGTGCCAGCAGCTTAGTGAGCTACGAGCAGTACTTC.

The J gene is TRBJ2-5, the V gene TRBV27; 11 positions agree with TRBD2. The ends lost 3 bases at V and 5 bases at J; junction bases unmatched: 5. Germline values: CDR1 MNHEY, CDR2 SMNVEV (reference sequence). This CDR3 comprises 15 residues. This CDR3 reads CASSFIAGGRETQYF. CDR3 DNA: TGTGCCAGCAGTTTCATAGCGGGGGGGCGGGAGACCCAGTACTTC.

This chain uses TRBV7-6 with TRBJ1-6; D ambiguous. From germline, CDR1 is SGHVS and CDR2 FNYEAQ. The CDR3 consists of 17 residues. Trimming took off 4 bases at V and 1 base at J, with 14 bases between the two ends. CDR3 region: CASSYSGGVSYNSPLHF. As DNA, the CDR3 is TGTGCCAGCAGCTACTCCGGCGGGGTTTCCTATAATTCACCCCTCCACTTT.

This clone was counted a few times. V is TRBV18 and J is TRBJ1-2; 7 bases align to TRBD1. Germline CDR1 reads KGHSH; CDR2 reads LQKENI. V lost 4 bases, J lost 1 base, and 12 bases stayed unmatched. The CDR3 has 17 residues. In DNA form, the CDR3 reads TGTGCCAGCTCACAGGGGGCCCTTGTCACAAATAACTATGGCTACACCTTC. Protein: CASSQGALVTNNYGYTF.

V gene TRBV5-1 combines with J gene TRBJ2-5, with 10 bases aligning to TRBD1. This CDR3 has 16 amino acids. Germline V gene sequence: CDR1 SGHRS, CDR2 YFSETQ. Trimming cost V 3 bases and J 4 bases; bases outside gene matches: 9. CDR3 in DNA: TGCGCCAGCAGCTGGCCGAGCGGGACAGGGGCAGAGACCCAGTACTTC. Its translation is CASSWPSGTGAETQYF.

The chain couples TRBV5-6 to TRBJ2-5, with TRBD1 matching 7 bases. The CDR3 has 14 amino acids. V lost 4 bases to trimming and J lost 5 bases; unmatched junction nucleotides: 8. Germline V gives CDR1 SGHDT, CDR2 YYEEEE. CDR3 protein: CASSVGTVIETQYF. The CDR3 coding sequence is TGTGCCAGCAGCGTTGGGACAGTAATTGAGACCCAGTACTTC. The full variable domain, its missing parts supplied by reference TRBV5-6 and TRBJ2-5, is DAGVTQSPTHLIKTRGQQVTLRCSPKSGHDTVSWYQQALGQGPQFIFQYYEEEERQRGNFPDRFSGHQFPNYSSELNVNALLLGDSALYLCASSVGTVIETQYFGPGTRLLVL.

The CDR3 DNA reads TGTGCCAGCAGTTTAAGGTCTGGGGGCTACACCTTC. Translated, it gives CASSLRSGGYTF. This chain joins TRBV28 and TRBJ1-2; D uncertain. CDR1 MDHEN and CDR2 SYDVKM come from the germline V gene. There are 12 residues in the CDR3. Trimming cost V 2 bases and J 8 bases, with 9 bases left between them.

The chain employs TRBV5-5 and TRBJ1-3, with no clear D. The CDR3 sequence is 15 residues long. Germline CDR1 is SGHKS and CDR2 is YYEKEE (reference sequence). V shed 0 bases and J shed 0 bases, with 7 bases lying between them. CDR3 sequence: CASSLGVSSGNTIYF. For the CDR3, the DNA is TGTGCCAGCAGCTTGGGGGTTAGCTCTGGAAACACCATATATTTT.

The genes are TRBV30 and TRBJ1-2; 7 bases align to TRBD1. The CDR3 contains 13 residues. CDR1 and CDR2 from the germline V gene are GTSNPN and SVGIG (reference sequence). The V segment lost 3 bases and the J segment 8 bases; nucleotides outside the gene matches: 9. CDR3 protein: CAWRPGGGRGYTF. The CDR3 nucleotides are TGTGCCTGGAGACCAGGGGGAGGGAGAGGCTACACCTTC.

This clone has more than one count but fewer than ten. The rearrangement joins TRBV19 to TRBJ1-1; D perhaps matches TRBD1 (5 bases). This CDR3 region has 14 residues. V lost 5 bases and J 1 base, leaving 11 bases between the germline ends. The germline V gene encodes CDR1 LNHDA and CDR2 SQIVND (reference sequence). The CDR3 DNA reads TGTGCCAGTAGTCATAGGGGTTCGAACACTGAAGCTTTCTTT. Translation gives CASSHRGSNTEAFF.

The chain has TRBV7-2 and TRBJ2-2; D is undetermined. This CDR3 region has 11 residues. Trimming pared 3 bases from V and 7 bases from J, leaving 3 bases between. Germline V gives CDR1 SGHTA, CDR2 FQGNSA. CDR3 region: CASSLFGELFF. The CDR3 DNA reads TGTGCCAGCAGCTTGTTCGGGGAGCTGTTTTTT.

The chain joins TRBV21-1 to TRBJ2-3; no DNA check was done on the table's D call, TRBD1. TRBV21-1 is a pseudogene locus. This CDR3 spans 17 amino acids. CDR3: CASSKVGDNTPTDTQYF. The CDR3 region has the DNA TGTGCCAGCAGCAAAGTCGGGGACAATACCCCCACAGATACGCAGTATTTT.